Each of the 21 T cell receptor beta chains below was sequenced from the same sample in a study of monozygotic twins with inflammatory bowel disease. TCRdb processed the 5' RACE reads again and assigns one entry to each CDR3 protein, with no DNA. This repertoire includes 150,000 to 200,000 distinct CDR3 sequences. Sequencing was done on a sample of blood. The receptors originated from a human donor with ulcerative colitis or Crohn's disease, or a healthy co-twin of an affected twin (not recorded which).

The V gene is TRBV28, the J gene TRBJ1-1; TCRdb's assignment of TRBD1 cannot be checked, as there is no DNA. Germline V gives CDR1 MDHEN, CDR2 SYDVKM. The CDR3 sequence is 16 residues long. The CDR3 reads CASRRDGKLRGTEAFF. Complete variable domain (other parts from reference TRBV28 and TRBJ1-1): DVKVTQSSRYLVKRTGEKVFLECVQDMDHENMFWYRQDPGLGLRLIYFSYDVKMKEKGDIPEGYSVSREKKERFSLILESASTNQTSMYLCASRRDGKLRGTEAFFGQGTRLTVV.

This chain joins TRBV20-1 and TRBJ2-1; lacking DNA, the TRBD1 call made by TCRdb goes unchecked. In germline, CDR1 is DFQATT, CDR2 SNEGSKA (reference sequence). This CDR3 region has 13 residues. This CDR3 is CSARGFGGNEQFF.

The chain is built from TRBV7-6 and TRBJ1-2; TCRdb calls TRBD1, which cannot be checked without DNA. Per the germline V gene, CDR1 is SGHVS and CDR2 is FNYEAQ. This CDR3 spans 13 amino acids. CDR3 region: CASSVQGLDGYTF. Filled out from reference TRBV7-6 and TRBJ1-2, the complete variable domain reads GAGVSQSPRYKVTKRGQDVALRCDPISGHVSLYWYRQALGQGPEFLTYFNYEAQQDKSGLPNDRFSAERPEGSISTLTIQRTEQRDSAMYRCASSVQGLDGYTFGSGTRLTVV.

The genes are TRBV20-1 and TRBJ2-3; the TCRdb call, TRBD2, lacks DNA for checking. The CDR3 has 16 amino acids. The germline CDR1 and CDR2 sequences are DFQATT and SNEGSKA (reference sequence). The CDR3 loop reads CSATLLTSSNTDTQYF.

The gene calls are TRBV20-1 and TRBJ2-1; there is no DNA to check the TCRdb D call of TRBD1. From germline, CDR1 is DFQATT and CDR2 SNEGSKA (reference sequence). The CDR3 sequence is 12 residues long. The CDR3 is CSARTGGNEQFF.

This chain connects TRBV5-5 to TRBJ1-5. This CDR3 has 14 amino acids. Germline-derived CDR1 and CDR2 are SGHKS and YYEKEE (reference sequence). The CDR3 sequence is CASSLDGYNQPQHF.

The CDR3 reads CSAGTSIDTYAEQYF. This chain links TRBV20-1 with TRBJ2-7; TCRdb names TRBD2, which stays unverified in the absence of DNA. Germline V gives CDR1 DFQATT, CDR2 SNEGSKA (reference sequence). The CDR3 has 15 amino acids.

The J gene is TRBJ2-1, the V gene TRBV5-1; lacking DNA, the TRBD2 call made by TCRdb goes unchecked. Germline V gene data show CDR1 as SGHRS and CDR2 as YFSETQ. This CDR3 contains 15 residues. CDR3 sequence reads: CASSHAGTSSNEQFF.

CDR3 loop: CASSLGKSASLAFF. The rearrangement links TRBV5-1 to TRBJ1-1. The CDR3 spans 14 residues. Germline CDR1 is SGHRS and CDR2 is YFSETQ.

V and J are TRBV3-1 and TRBJ2-2; as DNA is missing, the TRBD2 call by TCRdb cannot be tested. Germline V gene sequence: CDR1 LGHDT, CDR2 YNNKEL (reference sequence). The CDR3 covers 16 residues. The CDR3 sequence: CASSQLAGGQGGELFF. The full variable domain, with the rest looked up from reference TRBV3-1 and TRBJ2-2, is DTAVSQTPKYLVTQMGNDKSIKCEQNLGHDTMYWYKQDSKKFLKIMFSYNNKELIINETVPNRFSPKSPDKAHLNLHINSLELGDSAVYFCASSQLAGGQGGELFFGEGSRLTVL.

V and J are TRBV12-3 or TRBV12-4 and TRBJ2-2; TCRdb reports TRBD2, a call that lacks DNA to check it against. CDR3 size: 14 residues. The CDR3: CAIVREPNTGELFF.

V and J are TRBV11-2 and TRBJ2-5; the D gene TCRdb calls, TRBD2, cannot be checked with no DNA. Per germline, CDR1 SGHAT and CDR2 FQNNGV. The CDR3 length is 18 residues. The CDR3 region is CASSLRTSGSGGQETQYF.

This CDR3 is CSAKQSNQPQHF. This sequence joins TRBV20-1 and TRBJ1-5. CDR1 and CDR2 from the germline V gene are DFQATT and SNEGSKA (reference sequence). The CDR3 spans 12 residues.

The V and J genes are TRBV20-1 and TRBJ1-2; TCRdb indicates TRBD1, and absent DNA this call remains unverified. Germline V gives CDR1 DFQATT, CDR2 SNEGSKA (reference sequence). The length of the CDR3 is 17 residues. The CDR3 here is CSAPDVIGQGADYGYTF.

The chain couples TRBV28 to TRBJ2-3; TCRdb proposes TRBD2, but this gene call is untestable without DNA. Germline V gene data show CDR1 as MDHEN and CDR2 as SYDVKM. The CDR3 has 17 residues. CDR3 region: CASSRPGLASITDTQYF.

V is TRBV4-3 and J is TRBJ2-3; there is no DNA to check the TCRdb D call of TRBD1. Germline-derived CDR1 and CDR2 are LGHNA and YSLEER. This CDR3 has 15 residues. The CDR3 reads CASSQVEGARDTQYF.

This chain uses TRBV20-1 with TRBJ1-2; TCRdb's D call of TRBD1 is untestable without DNA. This CDR3 comprises 14 residues. Germline-derived CDR1 and CDR2 are DFQATT and SNEGSKA (reference sequence). The CDR3 sequence is CSATGTGTIYGYTF.

The V and J genes are TRBV19 and TRBJ1-5; the TRBD1 assignment by TCRdb is unverifiable without DNA. The CDR3 extends over 16 amino acids. Germline V gives CDR1 LNHDA, CDR2 SQIVND (reference sequence). This CDR3 is CASNAWGTGGNQPQHF.

The chain has TRBV20-1 and TRBJ1-6. From germline, CDR1 is DFQATT and CDR2 SNEGSKA (reference sequence). The CDR3 contains 13 residues. CDR3 residues: CSARGTSNSPLHF.

The V gene is TRBV7-2, the J gene TRBJ2-1. CDR3 length: 17 amino acids. Per germline, CDR1 SGHTA and CDR2 FQGNSA. The CDR3 is CASSSVDRDSLTNEQFF.

The rearrangement uses TRBV30 and TRBJ1-5; the D gene TCRdb calls, TRBD1, cannot be checked with no DNA. The CDR3 is 13 amino acids. Germline CDR1 and CDR2: GTSNPN and SVGIG (reference sequence). The CDR3 sequence is CAWSVGAGQPQHF.